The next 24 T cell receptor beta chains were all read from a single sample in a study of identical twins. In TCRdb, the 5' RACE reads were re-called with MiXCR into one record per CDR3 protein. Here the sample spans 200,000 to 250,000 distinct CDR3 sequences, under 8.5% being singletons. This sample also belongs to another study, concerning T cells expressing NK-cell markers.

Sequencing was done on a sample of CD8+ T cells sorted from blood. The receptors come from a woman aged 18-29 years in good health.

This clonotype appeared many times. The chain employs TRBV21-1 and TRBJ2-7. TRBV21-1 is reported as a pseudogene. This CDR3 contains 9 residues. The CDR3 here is CAAPCEQYF. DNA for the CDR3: TGTGCCGCTCCCTGCGAGCAGTACTTC.

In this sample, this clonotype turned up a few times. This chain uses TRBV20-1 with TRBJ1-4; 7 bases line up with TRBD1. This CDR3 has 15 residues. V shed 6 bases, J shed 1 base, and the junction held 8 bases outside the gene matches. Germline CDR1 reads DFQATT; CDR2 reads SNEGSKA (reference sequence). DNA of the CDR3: TGCAGTGCAACGATGCACAGGGGAACTAATGAAAAACTGTTTTTT. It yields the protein CSATMHRGTNEKLFF.

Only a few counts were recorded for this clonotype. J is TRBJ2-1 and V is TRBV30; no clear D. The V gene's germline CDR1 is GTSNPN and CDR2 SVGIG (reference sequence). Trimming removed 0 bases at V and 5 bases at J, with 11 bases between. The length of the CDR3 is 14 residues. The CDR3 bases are TGTGCCTGGAGTGTTTCGGTTCCGAACAATGAGCAGTTCTTC. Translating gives CAWSVSVPNNEQFF.

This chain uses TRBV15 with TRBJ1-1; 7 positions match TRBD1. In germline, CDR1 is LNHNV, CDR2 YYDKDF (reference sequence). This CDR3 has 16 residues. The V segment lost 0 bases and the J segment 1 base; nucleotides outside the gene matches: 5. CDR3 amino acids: CATSRDYGQANTEAFF. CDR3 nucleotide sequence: TGTGCCACCAGCAGAGATTACGGACAGGCGAACACTGAAGCTTTCTTT.

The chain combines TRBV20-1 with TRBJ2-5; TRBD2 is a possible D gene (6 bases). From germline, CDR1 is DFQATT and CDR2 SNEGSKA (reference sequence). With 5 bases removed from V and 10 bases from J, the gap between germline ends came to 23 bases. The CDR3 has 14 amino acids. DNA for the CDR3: TGCAGTGCTTCTACTGAGGCTAGCGTGAACGGCCAGTACTTC. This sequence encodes CSASTEASVNGQYF.

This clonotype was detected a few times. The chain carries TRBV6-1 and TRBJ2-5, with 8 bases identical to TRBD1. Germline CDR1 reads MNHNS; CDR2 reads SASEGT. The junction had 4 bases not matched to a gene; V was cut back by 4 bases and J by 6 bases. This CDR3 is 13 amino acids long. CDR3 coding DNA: TGTGCCAGCAGTGGGACAGGGAGGAAGACCCAGTACTTC. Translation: CASSGTGRKTQYF.

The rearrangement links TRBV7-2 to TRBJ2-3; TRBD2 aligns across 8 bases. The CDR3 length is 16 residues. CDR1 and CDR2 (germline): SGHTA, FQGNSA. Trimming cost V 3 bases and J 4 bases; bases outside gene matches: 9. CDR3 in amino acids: CASSLGSGRVADTQYF. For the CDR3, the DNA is TGTGCCAGCAGCTTGGGCAGCGGGAGAGTTGCAGATACGCAGTATTTT. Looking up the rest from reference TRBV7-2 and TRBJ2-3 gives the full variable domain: GAGVSQSPSNKVTEKGKDVELRCDPISGHTALYWYRQSLGQGLEFLIYFQGNSAPDKSGLPSDRFSAERTGGSVSTLTIQRTQQEDSAVYLCASSLGSGRVADTQYFGPGTRLTVL.

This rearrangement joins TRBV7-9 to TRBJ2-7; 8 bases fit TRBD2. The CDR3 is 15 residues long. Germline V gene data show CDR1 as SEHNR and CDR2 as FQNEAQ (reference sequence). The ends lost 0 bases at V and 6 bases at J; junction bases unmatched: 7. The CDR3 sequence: CASSLAVAGPAEQYF. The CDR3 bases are TGTGCCAGCAGCTTAGCCGTAGCGGGACCTGCCGAGCAGTACTTC.

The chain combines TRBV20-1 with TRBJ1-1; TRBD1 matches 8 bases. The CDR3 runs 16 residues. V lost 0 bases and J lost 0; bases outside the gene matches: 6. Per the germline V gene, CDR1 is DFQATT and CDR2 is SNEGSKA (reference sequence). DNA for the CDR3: TGCAGTGCTAGAGATCCTCAGGGGGCTCTGAACACTGAAGCTTTCTTT. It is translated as CSARDPQGALNTEAFF.

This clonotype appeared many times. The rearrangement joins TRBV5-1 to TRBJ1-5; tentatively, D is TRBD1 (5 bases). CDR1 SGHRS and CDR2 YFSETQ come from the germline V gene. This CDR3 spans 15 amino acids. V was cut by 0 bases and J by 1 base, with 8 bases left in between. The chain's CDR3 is CASSLEGESNQPQHF. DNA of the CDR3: TGCGCCAGCAGCTTGGAAGGGGAAAGCAATCAGCCCCAGCATTTT.

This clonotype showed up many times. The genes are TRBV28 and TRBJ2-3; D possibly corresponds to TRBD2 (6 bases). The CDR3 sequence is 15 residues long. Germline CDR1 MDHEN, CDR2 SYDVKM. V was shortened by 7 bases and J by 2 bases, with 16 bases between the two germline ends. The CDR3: CASKQTWDFTDTQYF. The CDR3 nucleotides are TGTGCCAGCAAGCAAACCTGGGACTTCACAGATACGCAGTATTTT.

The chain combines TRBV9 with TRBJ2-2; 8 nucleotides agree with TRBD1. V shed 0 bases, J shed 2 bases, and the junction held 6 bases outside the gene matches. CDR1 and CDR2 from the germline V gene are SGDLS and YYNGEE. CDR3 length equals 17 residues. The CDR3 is CASSVGRPGGNTGELFF. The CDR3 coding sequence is TGTGCCAGCAGCGTAGGCCGGCCAGGGGGCAACACCGGGGAGCTGTTTTTT.

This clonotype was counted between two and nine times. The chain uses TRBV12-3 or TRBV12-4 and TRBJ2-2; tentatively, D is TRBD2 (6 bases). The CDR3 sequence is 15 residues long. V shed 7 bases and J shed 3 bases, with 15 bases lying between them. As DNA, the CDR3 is TGTGCCAGCACTCCGGGACTTTCTTACACCGGGGAGCTGTTTTTT. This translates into CASTPGLSYTGELFF.

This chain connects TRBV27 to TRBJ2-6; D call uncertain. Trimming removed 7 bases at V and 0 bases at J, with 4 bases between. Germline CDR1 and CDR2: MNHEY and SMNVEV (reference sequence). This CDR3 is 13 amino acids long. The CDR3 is CASKVSGANVLTF. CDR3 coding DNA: TGTGCCAGCAAAGTCTCTGGGGCCAACGTCCTGACTTTC.

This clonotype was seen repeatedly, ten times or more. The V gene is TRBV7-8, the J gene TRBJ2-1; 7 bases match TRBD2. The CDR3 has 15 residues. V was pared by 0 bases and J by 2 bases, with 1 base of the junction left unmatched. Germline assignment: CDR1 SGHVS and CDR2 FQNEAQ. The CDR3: CASSLAGGTYNEQFF. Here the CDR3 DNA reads TGTGCCAGCAGCTTAGCGGGGGGGACCTACAATGAGCAGTTCTTC.

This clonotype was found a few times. The CDR3, as DNA: TGCGCCAGCAGCCCGGGGACCCGTGCCTACGAGCAGTACTTC. Protein sequence: CASSPGTRAYEQYF. The chain uses TRBV4-3 and TRBJ2-7; tentatively, D is TRBD1 or TRBD2 (5 bases each). The V end was cut by 4 bases, the J end by 2 bases, with 12 bases between. Germline loops: CDR1 LGHNA, CDR2 YSLEER. The CDR3 has 14 residues.

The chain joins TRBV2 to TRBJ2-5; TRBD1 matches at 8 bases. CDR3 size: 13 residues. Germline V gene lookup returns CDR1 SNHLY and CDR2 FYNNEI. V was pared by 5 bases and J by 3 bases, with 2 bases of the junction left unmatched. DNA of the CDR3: TGTGCCAGCAGTAGACAGGGGAAAGAGACCCAGTACTTC. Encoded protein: CASSRQGKETQYF. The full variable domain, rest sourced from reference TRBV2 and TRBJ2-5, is EPEVTQTPSHQVTQMGQEVILRCVPISNHLYFYWYRQILGQKVEFLVSFYNNEISEKSEIFDDQFSVERPDGSNFTLKIRSTKLEDSAMYFCASSRQGKETQYFGPGTRLLVL.

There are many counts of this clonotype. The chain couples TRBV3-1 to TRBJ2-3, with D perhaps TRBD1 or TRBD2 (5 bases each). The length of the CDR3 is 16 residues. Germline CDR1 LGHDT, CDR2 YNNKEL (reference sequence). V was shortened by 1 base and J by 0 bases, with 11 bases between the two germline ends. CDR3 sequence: CASSQAGTSSTDTQYF. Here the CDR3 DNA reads TGTGCCAGCAGCCAAGCGGGGACCTCTAGCACAGATACGCAGTATTTT.

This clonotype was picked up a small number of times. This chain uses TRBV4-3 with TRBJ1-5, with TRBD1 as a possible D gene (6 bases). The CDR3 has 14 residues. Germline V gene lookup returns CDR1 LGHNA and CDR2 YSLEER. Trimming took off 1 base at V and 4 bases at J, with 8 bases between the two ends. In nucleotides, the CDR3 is TGCGCCAGCAGCCAAGCTACAGGGAATCAGCCCCAGCATTTT. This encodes CASSQATGNQPQHF.

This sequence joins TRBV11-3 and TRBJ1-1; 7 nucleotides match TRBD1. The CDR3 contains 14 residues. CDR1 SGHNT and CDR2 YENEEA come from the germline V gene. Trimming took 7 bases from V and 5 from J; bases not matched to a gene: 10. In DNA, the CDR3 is TGTGCCAGCACATCGACAGGGATCAGGACTGAAGCTTTCTTT. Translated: CASTSTGIRTEAFF.

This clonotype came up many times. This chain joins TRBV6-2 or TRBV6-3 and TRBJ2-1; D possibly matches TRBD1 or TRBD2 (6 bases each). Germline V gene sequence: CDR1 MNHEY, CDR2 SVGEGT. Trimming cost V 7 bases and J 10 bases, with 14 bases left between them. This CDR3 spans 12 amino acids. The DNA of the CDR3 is TGTGCCAGCACCTCGGGGGCGCGGGAGCAGTTCTTC. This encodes CASTSGAREQFF.

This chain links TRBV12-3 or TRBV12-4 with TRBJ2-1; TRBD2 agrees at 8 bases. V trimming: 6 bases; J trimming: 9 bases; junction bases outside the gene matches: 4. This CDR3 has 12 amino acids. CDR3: CASRTGGLEQFF. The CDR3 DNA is TGTGCCAGCAGGACGGGGGGGCTTGAGCAGTTCTTC.

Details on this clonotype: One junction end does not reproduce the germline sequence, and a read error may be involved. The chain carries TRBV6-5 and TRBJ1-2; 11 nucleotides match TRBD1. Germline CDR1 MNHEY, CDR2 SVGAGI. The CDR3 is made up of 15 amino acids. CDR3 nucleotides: TGTGTCAGCAGTTACCGGGGACAGGGGGACCATGGCTACACCTTC. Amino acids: CVSSYRGQGDHGYTF.

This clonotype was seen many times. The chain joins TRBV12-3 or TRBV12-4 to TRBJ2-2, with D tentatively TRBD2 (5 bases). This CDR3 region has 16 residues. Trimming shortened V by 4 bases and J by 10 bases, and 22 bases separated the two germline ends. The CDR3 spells CASSSPTSGNSEELFF. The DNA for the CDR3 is TGTGCCAGCAGTTCACCCACGAGCGGAAACTCGGAGGAGCTGTTTTTT.